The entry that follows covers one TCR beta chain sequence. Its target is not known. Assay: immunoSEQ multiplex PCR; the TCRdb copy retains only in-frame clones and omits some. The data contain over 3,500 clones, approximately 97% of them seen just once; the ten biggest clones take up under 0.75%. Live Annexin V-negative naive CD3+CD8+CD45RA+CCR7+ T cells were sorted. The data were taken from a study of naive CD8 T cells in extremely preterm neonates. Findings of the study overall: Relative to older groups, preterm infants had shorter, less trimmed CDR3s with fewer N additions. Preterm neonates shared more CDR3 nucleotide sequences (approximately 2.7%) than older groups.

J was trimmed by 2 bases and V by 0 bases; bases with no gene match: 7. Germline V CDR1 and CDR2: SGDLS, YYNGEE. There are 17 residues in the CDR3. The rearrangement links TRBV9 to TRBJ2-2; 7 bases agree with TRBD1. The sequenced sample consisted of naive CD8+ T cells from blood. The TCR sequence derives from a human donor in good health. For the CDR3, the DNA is TGTGCCAGCAGCGTAGGGCTCACAGGGGCCAACACCGGGGAGCTGTTTTTT. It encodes CASSVGLTGANTGELFF.